The next 2 T cell receptor beta chains were all read from a single sample in a study of response to subunit inactivated influenza vaccine. Each CDR3 protein gets one entry after TCRdb re-called the RT-PCR reads with MiXCR. The data show around 530,000 distinct CDR3 sequences, with more than 15% seen just once and less than 4% held by the top ten. The sequencing here drew on CD4+ T cells sorted from PBMCs, taken less than 30 months after vaccination. These receptors originate from a man between 50 and 69 years old who received an inactivated influenza vaccine.

This chain links TRBV7-9 with TRBJ2-3, with no clear D. This CDR3 region has 13 residues. Germline loops: CDR1 SEHNR, CDR2 FQNEAQ (reference sequence). The V gene lost 5 bases and the J gene lost 5 bases, with 11 bases spanning the gap. CDR3 loop: CASSRPPGDTQYF. CDR3 DNA: TGTGCCAGCAGCCGTCCCCCTGGAGATACGCAGTATTTT.

This clonotype was detected many times. The CDR3 DNA follows: TGTGCCAGCAGCTTGACAGGGGGAGATCAGCCCCAGCATTTT. Residues: CASSLTGGDQPQHF. The V gene is TRBV7-2, the J gene TRBJ1-5; 9 positions agree with TRBD1. Germline loops: CDR1 SGHTA, CDR2 FQGNSA. Trimming cost V 3 bases and J 5 bases; bases outside gene matches: 2. This CDR3 region has 14 residues.